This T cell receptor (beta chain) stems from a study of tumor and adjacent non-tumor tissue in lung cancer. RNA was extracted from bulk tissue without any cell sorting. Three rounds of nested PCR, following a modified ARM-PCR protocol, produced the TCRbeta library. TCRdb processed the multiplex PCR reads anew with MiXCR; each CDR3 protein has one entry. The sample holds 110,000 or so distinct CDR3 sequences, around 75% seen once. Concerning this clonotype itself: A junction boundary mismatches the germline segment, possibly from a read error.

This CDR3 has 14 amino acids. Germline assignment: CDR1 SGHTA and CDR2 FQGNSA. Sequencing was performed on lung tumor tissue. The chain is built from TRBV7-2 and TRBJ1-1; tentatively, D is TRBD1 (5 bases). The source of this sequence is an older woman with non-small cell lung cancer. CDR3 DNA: TGTCCCAGCAGCTTAGCGCGGGACTTACGGGAAGCTTTCTTT. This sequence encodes CPSSLARDLREAFF.